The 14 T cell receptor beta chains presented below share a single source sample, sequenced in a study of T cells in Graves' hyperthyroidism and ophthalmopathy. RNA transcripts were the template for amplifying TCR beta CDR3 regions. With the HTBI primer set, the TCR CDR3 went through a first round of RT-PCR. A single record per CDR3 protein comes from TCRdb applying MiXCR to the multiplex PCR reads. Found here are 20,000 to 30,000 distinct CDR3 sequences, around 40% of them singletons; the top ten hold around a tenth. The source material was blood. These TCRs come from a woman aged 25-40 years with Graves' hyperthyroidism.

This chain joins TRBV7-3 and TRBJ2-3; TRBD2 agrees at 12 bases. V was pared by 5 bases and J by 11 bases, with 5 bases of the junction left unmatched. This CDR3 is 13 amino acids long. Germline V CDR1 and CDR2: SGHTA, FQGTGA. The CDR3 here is CASSNRTSGKQYF. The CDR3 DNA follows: TGTGCCAGCAGCAACCGGACTAGCGGGAAGCAGTATTTT.

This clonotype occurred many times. The CDR3 spells CASSQDKGVGETQYF. CDR3 nucleotide sequence: TGTGCCAGCAGCCAAGATAAAGGGGTTGGGGAGACCCAGTACTTC. The chain couples TRBV14 to TRBJ2-5, with D tentatively TRBD1 (5 bases). V was trimmed by 0 bases and J by 5 bases, leaving 13 bases between them. This CDR3 is 15 amino acids long. Germline-derived CDR1 and CDR2 are SGHDN and FVKESK.

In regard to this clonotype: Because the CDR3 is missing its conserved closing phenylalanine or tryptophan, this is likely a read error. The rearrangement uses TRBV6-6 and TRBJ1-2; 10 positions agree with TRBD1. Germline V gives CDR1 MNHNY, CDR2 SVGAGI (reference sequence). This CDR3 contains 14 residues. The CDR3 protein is CAGSKLGTGEDYTI. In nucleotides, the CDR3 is TGTGCCGGCAGCAAACTAGGGACAGGGGAAGACTACACCATC.

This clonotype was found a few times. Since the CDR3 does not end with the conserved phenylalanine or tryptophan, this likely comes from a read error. As DNA, the CDR3 is TGCGCCGGCAGCTTGGGTCCGGTACGGGAGCTGTTTTCT. It yields the protein CAGSLGPVRELFS. The genes are TRBV5-1 and TRBJ2-2, with D uncertain. Germline loops: CDR1 SGHRS, CDR2 YFSETQ. CDR3 length equals 13 residues.

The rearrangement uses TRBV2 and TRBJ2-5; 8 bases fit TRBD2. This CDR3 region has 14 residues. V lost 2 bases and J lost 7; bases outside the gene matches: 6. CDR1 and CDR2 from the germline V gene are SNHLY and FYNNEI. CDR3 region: CASSELAGGATQYF. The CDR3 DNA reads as TGTGCCAGCAGTGAACTAGCGGGCGGGGCGACCCAGTACTTC.

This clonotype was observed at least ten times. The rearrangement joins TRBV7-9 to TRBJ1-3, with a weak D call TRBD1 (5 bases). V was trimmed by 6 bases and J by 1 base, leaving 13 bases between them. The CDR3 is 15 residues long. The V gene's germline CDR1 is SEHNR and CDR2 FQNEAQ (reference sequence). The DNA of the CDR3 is TGTGCCAGCAGTCGGGGGGTAACTTCTGGAAACACCATATATTTT. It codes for CASSRGVTSGNTIYF.

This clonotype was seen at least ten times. The CDR3 protein is CASSQDESYSYEQYF. The CDR3 nucleotides read TGTGCCAGCAGCCAGGACGAGTCTTATTCCTACGAGCAGTACTTC. The genes are TRBV7-9 and TRBJ2-7, with D uncertain. Germline V CDR1 and CDR2: SEHNR, FQNEAQ (reference sequence). The CDR3 sequence is 15 residues long. The germline V and J ends were trimmed by 5 bases and 1 base, with 15 bases remaining between them.

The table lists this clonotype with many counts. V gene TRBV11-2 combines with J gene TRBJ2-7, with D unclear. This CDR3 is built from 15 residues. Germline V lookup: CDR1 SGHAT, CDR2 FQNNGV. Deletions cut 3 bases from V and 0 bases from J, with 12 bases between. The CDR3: CASSLDRGRSYEQYF. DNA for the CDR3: TGTGCCAGCAGCTTGGACCGAGGTCGCTCCTACGAGCAGTACTTC.

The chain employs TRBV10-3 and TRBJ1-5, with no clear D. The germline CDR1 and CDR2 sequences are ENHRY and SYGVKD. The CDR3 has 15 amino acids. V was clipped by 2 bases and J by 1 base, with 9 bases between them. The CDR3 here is CAISEGELSNQPQHF. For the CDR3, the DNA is TGTGCCATCAGTGAGGGCGAATTAAGCAATCAGCCCCAGCATTTT.

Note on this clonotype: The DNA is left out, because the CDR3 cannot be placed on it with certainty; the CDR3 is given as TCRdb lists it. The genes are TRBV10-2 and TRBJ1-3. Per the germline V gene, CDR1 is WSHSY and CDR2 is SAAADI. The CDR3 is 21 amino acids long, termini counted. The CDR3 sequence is CASSEEGYGTEAFFGQGTIYF.

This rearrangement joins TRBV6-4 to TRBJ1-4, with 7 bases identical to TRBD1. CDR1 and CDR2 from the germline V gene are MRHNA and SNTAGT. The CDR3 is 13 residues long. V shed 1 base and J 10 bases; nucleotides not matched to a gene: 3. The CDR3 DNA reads TGTGCCAGCAGTGACTGGACAGGCCGAAAACTGTTTTTT. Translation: CASSDWTGRKLFF.

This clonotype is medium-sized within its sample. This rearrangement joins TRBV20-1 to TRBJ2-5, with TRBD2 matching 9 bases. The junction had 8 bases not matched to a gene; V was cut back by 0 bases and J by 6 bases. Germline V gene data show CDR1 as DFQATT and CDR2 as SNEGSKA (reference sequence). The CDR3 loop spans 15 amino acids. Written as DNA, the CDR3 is TGCAGTGCTAGAGATATCGCGGGAGGGAGCAAGACCCAGTACTTC. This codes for CSARDIAGGSKTQYF.

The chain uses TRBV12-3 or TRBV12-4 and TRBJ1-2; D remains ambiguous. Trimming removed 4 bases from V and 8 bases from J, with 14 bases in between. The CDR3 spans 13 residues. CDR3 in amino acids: CASSSTRFWGYTF. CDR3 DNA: TGTGCCAGCAGTTCAACAAGGTTCTGGGGCTACACCTTC.

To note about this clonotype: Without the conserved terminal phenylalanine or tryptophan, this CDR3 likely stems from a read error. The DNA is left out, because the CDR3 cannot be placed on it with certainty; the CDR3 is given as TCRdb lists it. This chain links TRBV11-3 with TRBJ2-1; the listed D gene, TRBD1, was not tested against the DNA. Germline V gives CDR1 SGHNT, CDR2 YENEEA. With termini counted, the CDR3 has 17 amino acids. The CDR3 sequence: CASSLEGAGGSYNEPLC.